The present T cell receptor beta chain was sequenced within a study of patients and donors after allogeneic stem cell transplantation (dated by TCRdb to the early 2020s). Library generation was performed with RT-PCR. The sample was run on a NextSeq 550. Using fastp trimming at Q25 and MiXCR clonotype assembly, TCRdb reanalyzed the public sequencing data and kept in-frame beta chains. Every CDR3 protein is listed once, alongside the most common genes and DNA of its rows. A total of about 960,000 distinct CDR3 sequences appear in this sample, roughly 18% of them only once. The ten largest account for approximately 5.9% of the sample. This clonotype was seen more than once but under ten times. Its antigen is still unknown. No base qualities exist here, and no much larger clone lies one base off it. Ends trimmed: V by 0 bases, J by 4 bases; bases unmatched to a gene: 5. Per the germline V gene (reference sequence), SGHKS is the CDR1 and YYEKEE is the CDR2. Including the terminal cysteine and phenylalanine, the CDR3 comprises 16 residues. Only CDR3 DNA remains: 48 bases, in frame from the first base.

Rearrangement joined TRBV5-5 to TRBJ2-5, with 11 bases in between that match TRBD2. Sequences were obtained from blood, either unsorted or a sorted T cell fraction (not recorded which). The origin of this receptor is a human donor who was either an allogeneic HSCT recipient or a stem cell or donor lymphocyte infusion donor (not recorded which). It is not recorded whose cells these are; they may come from a transplant donor. The CDR3 in this case is CASSLGTSGGVETQYF. The DNA is TGTGCCAGCAGCTTGGGAACTAGCGGGGGTGTAGAGACCCAGTACTTC.